These T cell receptor beta chains were read from a single sample in a study of control samples from healthy donors and cancer patients. The data were produced by immunoSEQ multiplex PCR, yet TCRdb's version contains in-frame clones alone and is incomplete. Of under 450,000 clones in the sample, around 90% were seen once. The specimen was PBMCs. These receptor sequences come from a man aged 35-49 years with head and neck cancer. CDR3s include the opening cysteine and the closing phenylalanine or tryptophan. The D gene is left open where the match is weak. Clone size is not always given. Where it is, it says once, few, many or a class for expanded clones.

J,size,D,V,DNA,CDR3
TRBJ2-3,.,.,TRBV2,TGTGCCAGCACGTGGGATACTAGCACAGATACGCAGTATTTT,CASTWDTSTDTQYF
TRBJ1-1,.,.,TRBV7-9,TGTGCCAGCAGCTTAATGGGATTTGACACTGAAGCTTTCTTT,CASSLMGFDTEAFF
TRBJ2-3,.,TRBD2,TRBV19,TGTGCCAGTAGAAACGGACTAGCGGGAGATACGCAGTATTTT,CASRNGLAGDTQYF
TRBJ1-3,.,.,TRBV7-2,TGTGCCAGCAGCCCCGCGGGGACTGGAAACACCATATATTTT,CASSPAGTGNTIYF
TRBJ1-1,.,.,TRBV6-2/TRBV6-3,TGTGCCAGCAGTTACTCCCTCGTCCGGGGGAACACTGAAGCTTTCTTT,CASSYSLVRGNTEAFF
TRBJ1-1,.,.,TRBV12-3/TRBV12-4,TGTGCCAGCAGCCCAGGACAGAACACTGAAGCTTTCTTT,CASSPGQNTEAFF
TRBJ1-6,.,.,TRBV27,TGTGCCAGCAGTGGGAAAGGACAGATTTATAATTCACCCCTCCACTTT,CASSGKGQIYNSPLHF
TRBJ2-7,.,.,TRBV7-9,TGTGCCAGCAGCTTAGTTGTGGGTTTCGGCTACGAGCAGTACTTC,CASSLVVGFGYEQYF
TRBJ2-3,.,.,TRBV27,TGTGCCAGCAGTTCAAGAGCCGCAGATACGCAGTATTTT,CASSSRAADTQYF
TRBJ2-1,.,TRBD2,TRBV7-9,TGTGCCAGCAGCCCGGTGGCGGGGGGCGCGGAAGGTGAGCAGTTCTTC,CASSPVAGGAEGEQFF
TRBJ1-6,.,.,TRBV7-2,TGTGCCAGCAGCTTAGTGGCAGGTTCGTCGGGTTCACCCCTCCACTTT,CASSLVAGSSGSPLHF
TRBJ2-2,.,.,TRBV27,TGTGCCAGCAGTTTATCGTCAATAATGAGGAACACCGGGGAGCTGTTTTTT,CASSLSSIMRNTGELFF
TRBJ2-6,.,.,TRBV6-5,TGTGCCAGCAGTTGGACGCACTCTGGGGCCAACGTCCTGACTTTC,CASSWTHSGANVLTF
TRBJ1-1,.,TRBD1,TRBV3-1/TRBV3-2,TGTGCCAGCAGCCAAGATCAGGGGGTATGGACTGAAGCTTTCTTT,CASSQDQGVWTEAFF
TRBJ2-1,.,TRBD2,TRBV9,TGTGCCAGCAGCCTGAGGCCCCATCCGGGACTAGCGAATGAGCAGTTCTTC,CASSLRPHPGLANEQFF
TRBJ1-2,.,TRBD1,TRBV18,TGTGCCAGCTCACCATTTGGGACAGGGGGCGCGGATGGCTACACCTTC,CASSPFGTGGADGYTF
TRBJ2-7,.,TRBD2,TRBV29-1,TGCAGCTCCCCCGGGACTACCCAGAGCTCCTACGAGCAGTACTTC,CSSPGTTQSSYEQYF
TRBJ1-2,.,.,TRBV28,TGTGCCAGCAGTTCCTCCCCGCTGAACTATGGCTACACCTTC,CASSSSPLNYGYTF
TRBJ1-5,.,.,TRBV10-1,TGCGCCACCCCCCACCGGGGGGTTTATCAGCCCCAGCATTTT,CATPHRGVYQPQHF
TRBJ1-6,.,.,TRBV9,TGTGCCAGCAGCCCAGGGCCGGAGGGGTTGCTCCACTTT,CASSPGPEGLLHF
TRBJ1-1,once,.,TRBV11-2,TGTGCCAGCAGCTTAGTGGGAGAAACTGAAGCTTTCTTT,CASSLVGETEAFF
TRBJ2-5,.,.,TRBV28,TGTGCCAGCAGTTCTACTGGAGAGACCCAGTACTTC,CASSSTGETQYF
TRBJ1-5,.,TRBD1,TRBV9,TGTGCCAGCAGCGCGGGGACAGGGAATCAGCCCCAGCATTTT,CASSAGTGNQPQHF
TRBJ2-1,.,.,TRBV7-6,TGTGCCAGCAGCTTAGAGAGCATTGAGCAGTTCTTC,CASSLESIEQFF
TRBJ2-5,.,TRBD2,TRBV7-2,TGTGCCAGCAGCTTAGGACTAGCGGGAGGGCCCCGGCAAGAGACCCAGTACTTC,CASSLGLAGGPRQETQYF
TRBJ2-7,.,.,TRBV10-3,TGTGCCATCAGCGGAGGGATGGGGTTGACCTACGAGCAGTACTTC,CAISGGMGLTYEQYF
TRBJ2-1,.,.,TRBV12-3/TRBV12-4,TGTGCCAGCAGTTTAAACTACAACAATGAGCAGTTCTTC,CASSLNYNNEQFF
TRBJ1-1,once,.,TRBV11-2,TGTGCCAGCAGCTTAGTTTTGGCCGGGAACACTGAAGCTTTCTTT,CASSLVLAGNTEAFF
TRBJ1-4,.,.,TRBV11-2,TGTGCCAGCAGCTTAGCCGGGGCCGGCGAAAAACTGTTTTTT,CASSLAGAGEKLFF
TRBJ1-1,.,.,TRBV16,TGTGCCAGCAGCCAATTCATGAACACTGAAGCTTTCTTT,CASSQFMNTEAFF
TRBJ1-1,.,.,TRBV11-2,TGTGCCAGCAGCTACTCGAACACTGAAGCTTTCTTT,CASSYSNTEAFF
TRBJ1-4,.,.,TRBV2,TGTGCCAGCATGAGACTGGGTAATGAAAAACTGTTTTTT,CASMRLGNEKLFF
TRBJ1-6,.,.,TRBV7-2,TGTGCCAGCAGCCCGATGGACGGGGTAATGACACCCCTCCACTTT,CASSPMDGVMTPLHF
TRBJ2-2,once,TRBD1,TRBV9,TGTGCCAGCAGCGGGTTCGGACAGGACAACACCGGGGAGCTGTTTTTT,CASSGFGQDNTGELFF
TRBJ1-1,.,TRBD1,TRBV5-5,TGTGCCAGCAGCCCGGACGGGACAGGGAATTACCTGAACACTGAAGCTTTCTTT,CASSPDGTGNYLNTEAFF
TRBJ1-1,.,TRBD1,TRBV7-3,TGTGCCAGCAGCCGACAGGGACAGGGGCTGGGTGAAGCTTTCTTT,CASSRQGQGLGEAFF
TRBJ1-1,.,TRBD1,TRBV5-1,TGCGCCAGCAGCACTAGTACAGGGGGTATTGTGAACACTGAAGCTTTCTTT,CASSTSTGGIVNTEAFF
TRBJ1-1,.,.,TRBV5-1,TGCGCCAGCAGCTTTTGGGTAGAGAACACTGAAGCTTTCTTT,CASSFWVENTEAFF
TRBJ2-7,.,TRBD1,TRBV11-2,TGTGCCAGCAGCTTAGCGGCAGGGGGCTACGAGCAGTACTTC,CASSLAAGGYEQYF
TRBJ2-7,once,.,TRBV10-3,TGTGCCATCAGTGACTGGCCGGGCGGTACCTACGAGCAGTACTTC,CAISDWPGGTYEQYF
TRBJ2-3,.,.,TRBV9,TGTGCCAGCAGCGGCGTAGATACGCAGTATTTT,CASSGVDTQYF
TRBJ2-2,.,.,TRBV11-3,TGTGCCAGCAGCCCACCCTCTAGGGTGAACACCGGGGAGCTGTTTTTT,CASSPPSRVNTGELFF
TRBJ2-1,once,.,TRBV29-1,TGCAGCGTTGGGGGGTCGGGGCAGGGAATTCCAAAGAGCTACAATGAGCAGTTCTTC,CSVGGSGQGIPKSYNEQFF
TRBJ2-7,.,.,TRBV5-5,TGTGCCAGCAGCTGGATTTGGGGGGCGTATTACGAGCAGTACTTC,CASSWIWGAYYEQYF
TRBJ2-1,.,.,TRBV14,TGTGCCAGCAGCCAATTTCCTATTTACAATGAGCAGTTCTTC,CASSQFPIYNEQFF
TRBJ2-7,.,.,TRBV29-1,TGCAGCGCCGAGGACACCTACGAGCAGTACTTC,CSAEDTYEQYF
TRBJ1-1,.,.,TRBV11-2,TGTGCCAGCAGCCCCAGGTTGCGAGCTGAAGCTTTCTTT,CASSPRLRAEAFF
TRBJ2-3,once,.,TRBV29-1,TGCAGCGTTGAAGGGCGCGGGGACGCGCAGTATTTT,CSVEGRGDAQYF
TRBJ1-1,.,.,TRBV11-1,TGTGCCAGCAGCTTAGTCACTTCGAACACTGAAGCTTTCTTT,CASSLVTSNTEAFF
TRBJ2-1,.,.,TRBV7-3,TGTGCCAGCAGCCCATCGGCTAGCGCATACAATGAGCAGTTCTTC,CASSPSASAYNEQFF
TRBJ2-3,.,.,TRBV29-1,TGCAGCGTTGAGCCAGGGGCAGATACGCAGTATTTT,CSVEPGADTQYF
TRBJ1-2,.,.,TRBV27,TGTGCCAGCAGTTTAGGGGGGAACCATGGCTACACCTTC,CASSLGGNHGYTF
TRBJ2-3,.,.,TRBV19,TGTGCCAGTAGTAGAGGGGTTGTGACCGCAGATACGCAGTATTTT,CASSRGVVTADTQYF
TRBJ1-2,.,.,TRBV5-1,TGCGCCAGCAGCTTGACCATCGCTAACTATGGCTACACCTTC,CASSLTIANYGYTF
TRBJ1-5,.,.,TRBV4-3,TGCGCCAGCAGCCAAGGGGGAGGGGCTCAGCCCCAGCATTTT,CASSQGGGAQPQHF
TRBJ1-5,few,TRBD1,TRBV27,TGTGCCAGCAGTTTATCCTCGGGACAGGGGGCTGGTCAGCCCCAGCATTTT,CASSLSSGQGAGQPQHF
TRBJ1-5,.,.,TRBV15,TGTGCCACCAGCAGAGATTCACAGGTCTATAGCAATCAGCCCCAGCATTTT,CATSRDSQVYSNQPQHF
TRBJ2-2,once,TRBD1,TRBV9,TGTGCCAGCAGCGTTGGGACAGGGAACACCGGGGAGCTGTTTTTT,CASSVGTGNTGELFF
TRBJ1-1,.,.,TRBV10-3,TGTGCCCTCCGCGCGTTGCCTGGGACTGAAGCTTTCTTT,CALRALPGTEAFF